This T cell receptor (beta chain) was identified in a study of cytomegalovirus exposure and HLA in healthy donors. Use of 60 Vbeta and 13 Jbeta primers characterized the PCR. Sequencing used immunoSEQ multiplex PCR; TCRdb keeps in-frame clones, though not all of them. The repertoire includes 270,000 or so clones, roughly 85% of them detected once, and 4% sits in the top ten. The CDR3 contains 16 residues. The V and J ends lost 0 bases and 1 base respectively, with 12 bases between them. Looked up from germline, CDR1 is SGHAT and CDR2 is FQNNGV. Study-level points and caveats: The authors judged a highly shared variant cluster likely a sequencing artifact. Relative to equally common others, HLA-associated TCR beta chains showed greater clonal expansion in a later analysis. Across donors, sequencing depth was assumed by presence/absence analyses to be roughly uniform. Reported results showed that the classifier diagnosed cytomegalovirus status with high specificity and sensitivity.

Of note for this clone: The target antigen is unknown.

Material for sequencing was PBMCs. This TCR came from a man between 35 and 55 years old in good health and CMV-seropositive. The rearrangement uses TRBV11-2 and TRBJ1-2; weak D call: TRBD1 (6 bases). The DNA for the CDR3 is TGTGCCAGCAGCTTAGATCCCCAGGGGAATAACTATGGCTACACCTTC. Translated: CASSLDPQGNNYGYTF.